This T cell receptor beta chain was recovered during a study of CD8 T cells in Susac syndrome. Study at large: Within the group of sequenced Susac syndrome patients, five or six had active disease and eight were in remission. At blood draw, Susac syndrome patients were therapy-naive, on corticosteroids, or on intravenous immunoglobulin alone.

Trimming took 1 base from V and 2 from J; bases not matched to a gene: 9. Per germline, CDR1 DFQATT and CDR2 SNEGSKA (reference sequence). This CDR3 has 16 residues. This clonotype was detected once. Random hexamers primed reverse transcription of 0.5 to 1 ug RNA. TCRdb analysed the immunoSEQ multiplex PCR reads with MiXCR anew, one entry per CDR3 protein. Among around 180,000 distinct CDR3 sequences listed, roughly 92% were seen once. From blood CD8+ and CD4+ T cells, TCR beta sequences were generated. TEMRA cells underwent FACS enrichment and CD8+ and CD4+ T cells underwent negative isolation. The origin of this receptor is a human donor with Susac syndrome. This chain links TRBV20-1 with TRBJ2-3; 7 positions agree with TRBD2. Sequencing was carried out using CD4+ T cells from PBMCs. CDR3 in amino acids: CSARAQKAGLTDTQYF. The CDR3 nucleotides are TGCAGTGCTAGAGCCCAAAAAGCGGGGCTCACAGATACGCAGTATTTT.